The 21 T cell receptor beta chains below all came from one sample that was sequenced in a study of blood T cell repertoires in COVID-19 (dated by TCRdb to about 2020). The library was produced with the immunoSEQ multiplex PCR assay. TCRdb retrieved this table from immuneACCESS and kept in-frame rearrangements only. Not all clones are present; in checked studies, unresolved V genes account for under half, and no reason is known for the remainder. The sample includes about 130,000 clones, with roughly 90% observed a single time. Around 1.9% of the sample belongs to the ten largest clones. The material sequenced was peripheral blood. The receptor set was obtained from a man aged 50 to 59 with COVID-19, enrolled during active disease.

The chain combines TRBV7-2 with TRBJ2-2; D is uncertain. This CDR3 is built from 14 residues. V was pared by 0 bases and J by 1 base, with 3 bases between. The germline V gene encodes CDR1 SGHTA and CDR2 FQGNSA. The CDR3 loop reads CASSLAVNTGELFF. CDR3 DNA: TGTGCCAGCAGCTTAGCCGTGAACACCGGGGAGCTGTTTTTT.

The V and J genes are TRBV18 and TRBJ1-1; TRBD1 matches at 9 bases. CDR3 size: 14 residues. CDR1 is KGHSH and CDR2 is LQKENI in the germline V gene. V trimming: 4 bases; J trimming: 7 bases; junction bases outside the gene matches: 7. The CDR3 reads CASSLGQGIREAFF. The DNA for the CDR3 is TGTGCCAGCTCACTCGGACAGGGGATACGTGAAGCTTTCTTT.

This rearrangement joins TRBV28 to TRBJ2-7; maybe TRBD1 (5 bases). Germline loops: CDR1 MDHEN, CDR2 SYDVKM. The CDR3 sequence is 13 residues long. V gave up 6 bases and J gave up 5 bases, with 14 bases separating them. The CDR3: CASRPAADNEQYF. The CDR3 coding sequence is TGTGCCAGCAGACCGGCGGCGGACAACGAGCAGTACTTC.

The chain joins TRBV28 to TRBJ1-3; 7 nucleotides line up with TRBD1. The junction had 6 bases not matched to a gene; V was cut back by 3 bases and J by 7 bases. The CDR3 is 14 residues long. CDR1 and CDR2 (germline): MDHEN, SYDVKM. The CDR3 spells CASSFMDRPNTIYF. The CDR3 DNA reads TGTGCCAGCAGTTTTATGGACAGGCCGAACACCATATATTTT.

The genes are TRBV9 and TRBJ2-1, with D perhaps TRBD2 (5 bases). Trimming pared 3 bases from V and 0 bases from J, leaving 10 bases between. From germline, CDR1 is SGDLS and CDR2 YYNGEE. The CDR3 consists of 15 residues. CDR3 bases: TGTGCCAGCAGCGGAGGGTCGAGCTCCTACAATGAGCAGTTCTTC. It yields the protein CASSGGSSSYNEQFF.

The chain couples TRBV14 to TRBJ1-2; 7 nucleotides line up with TRBD1. The CDR3 is 17 amino acids. Germline V CDR1 and CDR2: SGHDN, FVKESK. With V trimmed by 3 bases and J by 2 bases, 12 bases remained unmatched. The CDR3 nucleotides are TGTGCCAGCAGCCACCCCCATTTCAGGGGGGACAACTATGGCTACACCTTC. It codes for CASSHPHFRGDNYGYTF. Complete variable domain (other parts from reference TRBV14 and TRBJ1-2): EAGVTQFPSHSVIEKGQTVTLRCDPISGHDNLYWYRRVMGKEIKFLLHFVKESKQDESGMPNNRFLAERTGGTYSTLKVQPAELEDSGVYFCASSHPHFRGDNYGYTFGSGTRLTVV.

As to this clone: Other DNA variants within this sample encode the same CDR3. This sequence joins TRBV18 and TRBJ1-3; D remains unclear. Trimming took 6 bases from V and 4 from J, leaving 7 bases between them. CDR1 is KGHSH, CDR2 LQKENI, per germline. The CDR3 covers 12 residues. Here the CDR3 DNA reads TGTGCCAGCTCCCCGCAGGGAAACACCATATATTTT. Translated, it gives CASSPQGNTIYF.

This clone was counted once. The V gene is TRBV19, the J gene TRBJ1-4, with a tentative D call TRBD1 (6 bases). The CDR3 runs 16 residues. Germline V gene data show CDR1 as LNHDA and CDR2 as SQIVND (reference sequence). V was cut by 3 bases and J by 4 bases, with 15 bases left in between. CDR3 nucleotides: TGTGCCAGTAGTATTTCGGGGGGCCAGAGTAATGAAAAACTGTTTTTT. This sequence encodes CASSISGGQSNEKLFF.

The chain has TRBV6-5 and TRBJ2-5; perhaps TRBD1 as D (6 bases). CDR1 and CDR2 (germline): MNHEY, SVGAGI. V lost 6 bases to trimming and J lost 3 bases, with 17 bases between them. CDR3 length: 15 residues. The CDR3 is CASSRDMDREETQYF. DNA for the CDR3: TGTGCCAGCAGCCGCGACATGGACAGAGAAGAGACCCAGTACTTC.

The CDR3 nucleotides are TGCAGCGTTGCTCCGGGGAATGAGCAGTTCTTC. Translating it yields CSVAPGNEQFF. The rearrangement joins TRBV29-1 to TRBJ2-1; perhaps TRBD2 as D (5 bases). CDR1 is SQVTM, CDR2 ANQGSEA, per germline. This CDR3 comprises 11 residues. Trimming shortened V by 4 bases and J by 7 bases, and 8 bases separated the two germline ends.

This clone was counted between two and nine times. This sequence joins TRBV7-9 and TRBJ1-2; D remains unclear. The ends were cut back, 1 base at V and 8 bases at J, with 14 bases in the middle. Germline V gene sequence: CDR1 SEHNR, CDR2 FQNEAQ (reference sequence). The CDR3 contains 14 residues. CDR3 nucleotide sequence: TGTGCCAGCAGCTTAGGGGCAGCCACCTACGGCTACACCTTC. Translating gives CASSLGAATYGYTF.

The DNA of the CDR3 is TGCGCCAGCAGCGATCACCGAGGGCCAACGAACACCGGGGAGCTGTTTTTT. Translated, it gives CASSDHRGPTNTGELFF. The rearrangement links TRBV4-1 to TRBJ2-2; maybe TRBD2 (5 bases). V lost 5 bases and J lost 0, with 16 bases in between. In germline, CDR1 is MGHRA, CDR2 YSYEKL. The CDR3 has 17 residues.

The genes are TRBV5-1 and TRBJ2-1; possible D gene TRBD1, 6 bases. The CDR3 loop spans 13 amino acids. V lost 4 bases, J lost 7 bases, and 12 bases lay in between. CDR1 is SGHRS and CDR2 is YFSETQ in the germline V gene. CDR3 sequence reads: CASSRTERNEQFF. The CDR3, as DNA: TGCGCCAGCAGCAGGACAGAACGGAATGAGCAGTTCTTC.

The chain joins TRBV6-5 to TRBJ2-7, with TRBD1 matching over 9 bases. This CDR3 region has 13 residues. Trimming took 5 bases from V and 7 from J; bases not matched to a gene: 6. Germline assignment: CDR1 MNHEY and CDR2 SVGAGI. The CDR3 DNA follows: TGTGCCAGCAGTCGGGACAGGGTCTATGAGCAGTACTTC. This gives the protein CASSRDRVYEQYF.

This chain joins TRBV20-1 and TRBJ2-7, with D perhaps matching TRBD1 (6 bases). This CDR3 has 14 residues. V was cut by 3 bases and J by 2 bases, with 14 bases left in between. The germline gives CDR1 DFQATT, CDR2 SNEGSKA (reference sequence). CDR3 sequence reads: CSASPRDTTYEQYF. The CDR3 nucleotides read TGCAGTGCTAGTCCCAGGGACACCACCTACGAGCAGTACTTC.

This sequence joins TRBV20-1 and TRBJ2-3; no clear D. This CDR3 has 11 amino acids. Germline V lookup: CDR1 DFQATT, CDR2 SNEGSKA (reference sequence). Trimming left V 5 bases short and J 1 base short, with 4 bases between. The CDR3 nucleotides are TGCAGTGCTCGGGGCACAGATACGCAGTATTTT. Protein sequence: CSARGTDTQYF.

The chain couples TRBV7-6 to TRBJ2-3; 7 bases line up with TRBD1. Germline lookup yields CDR1 SGHVS and CDR2 FNYEAQ. This CDR3 has 14 amino acids. J gave up 5 bases and V 5 bases, and 7 bases lay outside the gene matches. The CDR3 loop reads CASSPDRVIDTQYF. The CDR3 coding sequence is TGTGCCAGCAGCCCCGACAGGGTGATAGATACGCAGTATTTT.

V is TRBV3-1 (or the pseudogene TRBV3-2) and J is TRBJ1-3; a possible D gene is TRBD1 (5 bases). Between the trimmed V and J ends, which lost 1 base and 9 bases, there was a span of 13 bases. Germline V gene sequence: CDR1 LGHDT, CDR2 YNNKEL (reference sequence). The CDR3 has 14 residues. In nucleotides, the CDR3 is TGTGCCAGCAGCCAAGGAAGGGGAGGGAGCACCATATATTTT. This sequence encodes CASSQGRGGSTIYF.

The rearrangement joins TRBV27 to TRBJ2-6; possibly TRBD2 for D (7 bases). Germline values: CDR1 MNHEY, CDR2 SMNVEV (reference sequence). Deletions cut 8 bases from V and 4 bases from J, with 21 bases between. The CDR3 has 17 amino acids. The DNA of the CDR3 is TGTGCCAGCTTGGGGGCTAGCGGTTTGGAGGGGGCCAACGTCCTGACTTTC. This gives the protein CASLGASGLEGANVLTF.

The chain has TRBV6-6 and TRBJ2-5; 10 nucleotides align to TRBD2. Unmatched junction bases numbered 6, after V lost 6 bases and J lost 2 bases. CDR1 is MNHNY, CDR2 SVGAGI, per germline (reference sequence). This CDR3 is 15 amino acids long. DNA for the CDR3: TGTGCCAGCAGCCTAGCGGGAGTGGGACAAGAGACCCAGTACTTC. Translation: CASSLAGVGQETQYF.

V gene TRBV28 combines with J gene TRBJ2-7; tentatively, D is TRBD2 (6 bases). The V gene's germline CDR1 is MDHEN and CDR2 SYDVKM. The CDR3 runs to 14 residues. Trimming shortened V by 5 bases and J by 0 bases, and 11 bases separated the two germline ends. The CDR3 DNA reads TGTGCCAGCAGTCGGGTAGCGGTCTCCTACGAGCAGTACTTC. Translating gives CASSRVAVSYEQYF.